This TCR beta chain emerged from a study of T cell clonotyping in hematopoietic cell transplantation. CDR3 size: 15 residues. V lost 3 bases, J lost 5 bases, and 18 bases lay in between. The V gene's germline CDR1 is SGDLS and CDR2 YYNGEE. To note about this clone: Its specificity is unknown.

This table comes from immunoSEQ multiplex PCR, and its TCRdb copy is limited to in-frame clones, with some not included. This sample has 7,000 or so clones, with approximately 87% found just once. Overall study results and limits: Few recipient clonotypes overlapped donors; over 95% were de novo at given depth.

The chain links TRBV9 to TRBJ2-7; D is possibly TRBD1 (5 bases). The receptor's source is a male patient in his fifties who had an allogeneic stem cell transplant from a related donor, so the T cells may come from the graft donor. Some clones in this sample may be carry-over from other donors' samples. The material sequenced was PBMCs, taken 100 days after allogeneic stem cell transplant. CDR3 coding DNA: TGTGCCAGCAGCGCCGCCCTAGACAGTTCTAACGAGCAGTACTTC. Protein product: CASSAALDSSNEQYF.